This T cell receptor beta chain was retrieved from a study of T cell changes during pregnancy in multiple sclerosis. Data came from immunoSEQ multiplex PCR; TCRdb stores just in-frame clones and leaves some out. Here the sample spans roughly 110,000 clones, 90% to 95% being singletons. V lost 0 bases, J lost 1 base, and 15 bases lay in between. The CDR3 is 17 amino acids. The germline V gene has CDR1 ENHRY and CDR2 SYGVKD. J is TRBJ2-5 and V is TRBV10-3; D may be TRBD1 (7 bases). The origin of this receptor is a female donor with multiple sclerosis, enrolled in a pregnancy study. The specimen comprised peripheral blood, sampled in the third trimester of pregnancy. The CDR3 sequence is CAISESLEGATQETQYF. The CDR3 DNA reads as TGTGCCATCAGTGAGTCGTTGGAGGGGGCGACCCAAGAGACCCAGTACTTC.